The rows below give T cell receptor beta chains drawn from one sample of a study of shared clonotypes between healthy human individuals. Using immunoSEQ multiplex PCR, the repertoire was profiled, and TCRdb retains in-frame clones only, with some absent. Here the sample spans around 1.5 million clones, approximately 98% being singletons. Sequencing was performed on naive CD4+ T cells sorted from blood. The receptors derive from a man aged 25 to 40 in good health. Each CDR3 is given with its conserved first and last residue. The order of the fields is clone size, V gene, D gene, J gene, CDR3 DNA, CDR3 protein. D genes are given only for firm matches. The size field is filled for only some rows; it gives once, few, many or a size class.

clone size: .; V gene: TRBV28; D gene: .; J gene: TRBJ1-5; CDR3 DNA: TGTGCCAGCAGTTTATGGCGGGGAGCAAGCAATCAGCCCCAGCATTTT; CDR3 protein: CASSLWRGASNQPQHF
clone size: .; V gene: TRBV14; D gene: TRBD1; J gene: TRBJ1-1; CDR3 DNA: TGTGCCAGCAGCCATCGGACAGGGCCCATGAACACTGAAGCTTTCTTT; CDR3 protein: CASSHRTGPMNTEAFF
clone size: .; V gene: TRBV5-1; D gene: .; J gene: TRBJ1-1; CDR3 DNA: TGCGCCAGCAGCTCCGGGACGGTGCTCGGAACTTTCTTT; CDR3 protein: CASSSGTVLGTFF
clone size: .; V gene: TRBV28; D gene: TRBD1; J gene: TRBJ2-7; CDR3 DNA: TGTGCCAGCAGTCCGCGTACGGGAACAGGGGTCTACGAGCAGTACTTC; CDR3 protein: CASSPRTGTGVYEQYF
clone size: once; V gene: TRBV7-2; D gene: .; J gene: TRBJ1-2; CDR3 DNA: TGTGCCAGCAGCTTAGGATTGGAGAGGGCAACTGAGCGCTACACCTTC; CDR3 protein: CASSLGLERATERYTF
clone size: .; V gene: TRBV28; D gene: TRBD2; J gene: TRBJ2-4; CDR3 DNA: TGTGCCAGCAGTTTGGGCTCCGGGACTAGCGGGAGGGAGGGAAACATTCAGTACTTC; CDR3 protein: CASSLGSGTSGREGNIQYF
clone size: .; V gene: TRBV2; D gene: TRBD2; J gene: TRBJ2-7; CDR3 DNA: TGTGCCAGGGGGACTAGCGGGAGGAGCACTATTTACGAGCAGTACTTC; CDR3 protein: CARGTSGRSTIYEQYF
clone size: once; V gene: TRBV5-6; D gene: .; J gene: TRBJ1-3; CDR3 DNA: TGTGCCAGCAGCTTGGGAGTTGGGGGACGCGGAAACACCATATATTTT; CDR3 protein: CASSLGVGGRGNTIYF
clone size: .; V gene: TRBV2; D gene: TRBD1; J gene: TRBJ1-2; CDR3 DNA: TGTGCCAGCAATAGACAGGGCTACGGCTACACCTTC; CDR3 protein: CASNRQGYGYTF
clone size: .; V gene: TRBV28; D gene: TRBD2; J gene: TRBJ2-1; CDR3 DNA: TGTGCCAGCAGTTTATTAGCGGGCCTATACAATGAGCAGTTCTTC; CDR3 protein: CASSLLAGLYNEQFF
clone size: .; V gene: TRBV4-1; D gene: .; J gene: TRBJ2-2; CDR3 DNA: TGCGCCAGCAGCCAAGCAAGGTTGGGGACCGGGGAGCTGTTTTTT; CDR3 protein: CASSQARLGTGELFF
clone size: .; V gene: TRBV7-8; D gene: TRBD2; J gene: TRBJ2-7; CDR3 DNA: TGTGCCAGCAGCCCTACTAGCGGGAGCGCCTCTTACGAGCAGTACTTC; CDR3 protein: CASSPTSGSASYEQYF
clone size: .; V gene: TRBV5-1; D gene: TRBD2; J gene: TRBJ2-1; CDR3 DNA: TGCGCCAGCAGCTTGGTGCTAGCGGGTAATGAGCAGTTCTTC; CDR3 protein: CASSLVLAGNEQFF
clone size: .; V gene: TRBV5-1; D gene: .; J gene: TRBJ2-2; CDR3 DNA: TGCGCCAGCAGCTTGGCCTTTGCGGGAATAACCACCGGGGAGCTGTTTTTT; CDR3 protein: CASSLAFAGITTGELFF
clone size: once; V gene: TRBV5-1; D gene: TRBD2; J gene: TRBJ2-7; CDR3 DNA: TGCGCCAGCAGCTTCGGGACTAGCGGATACGAGCAGTACTTC; CDR3 protein: CASSFGTSGYEQYF
clone size: .; V gene: TRBV29-1; D gene: .; J gene: TRBJ2-7; CDR3 DNA: TGCAGCGTGGGACATGGATCCTCCTACGAGCAGTACTTC; CDR3 protein: CSVGHGSSYEQYF
clone size: .; V gene: TRBV18; D gene: .; J gene: TRBJ2-5; CDR3 DNA: TGTGCCAGCTCATGGGACTGGCAAGAGACCCAGTACTTC; CDR3 protein: CASSWDWQETQYF
clone size: .; V gene: TRBV23-1; D gene: .; J gene: TRBJ2-5; CDR3 DNA: TGCGCCAGCAGTCAATCCGTTGGGTACCAAGAGACCCAGTACTTC; CDR3 protein: CASSQSVGYQETQYF
clone size: .; V gene: TRBV2; D gene: .; J gene: TRBJ2-7; CDR3 DNA: TGTGCCAGCAGAACGAGGGCGGGAAGCTCCTACGAGCAGTACTTC; CDR3 protein: CASRTRAGSSYEQYF
clone size: .; V gene: TRBV28; D gene: .; J gene: TRBJ2-7; CDR3 DNA: TGTGCCAGCTTGGGACCGAAGCTGTACGAGCAGTACTTC; CDR3 protein: CASLGPKLYEQYF
clone size: .; V gene: TRBV7-3; D gene: TRBD2; J gene: TRBJ2-3; CDR3 DNA: TGTGCCAGCAGCCCGGGGACTAGCAGAGATACGCAGTATTTT; CDR3 protein: CASSPGTSRDTQYF
clone size: .; V gene: TRBV14; D gene: .; J gene: TRBJ2-1; CDR3 DNA: TGTGCCAGCAGCCAACAACAGACGACGAGCTCCTACAATGAGCAGTTCTTC; CDR3 protein: CASSQQQTTSSYNEQFF
clone size: .; V gene: TRBV18; D gene: .; J gene: TRBJ2-3; CDR3 DNA: TGTGCCAGCTCACGGGTCCTAGGCACAGATACGCAGTATTTT; CDR3 protein: CASSRVLGTDTQYF
clone size: .; V gene: TRBV2; D gene: .; J gene: TRBJ2-1; CDR3 DNA: TGTGCCAGCAGCGATCCAGGGTTTGACGAGCAGTTCTTC; CDR3 protein: CASSDPGFDEQFF
clone size: few; V gene: TRBV20-1; D gene: TRBD2; J gene: TRBJ2-7; CDR3 DNA: TGCAGTGCGGTAGCGGGCGACGAGCAGTACTTC; CDR3 protein: CSAVAGDEQYF
clone size: .; V gene: TRBV9; D gene: TRBD2; J gene: TRBJ2-1; CDR3 DNA: TGTGCCAGCAGCGTAGCCCGGACTAGCGGGTCCGCGGAGCAGTTCTTC; CDR3 protein: CASSVARTSGSAEQFF
clone size: .; V gene: TRBV29-1; D gene: TRBD1; J gene: TRBJ2-7; CDR3 DNA: TGCAGCGTTGTCGGACAGGGATCCTACGAGCAGTACTTC; CDR3 protein: CSVVGQGSYEQYF
clone size: .; V gene: TRBV7-2; D gene: .; J gene: TRBJ1-5; CDR3 DNA: TGTGCCAGCAGCGCCCGCCTAATGGGAGGATATAGCAATCAGCCCCAGCATTTT; CDR3 protein: CASSARLMGGYSNQPQHF
clone size: .; V gene: TRBV9; D gene: TRBD2; J gene: TRBJ2-3; CDR3 DNA: TGTGCCAGCAGCCACTTAGCGGGGTACACAGATACGCAGTATTTT; CDR3 protein: CASSHLAGYTDTQYF
clone size: .; V gene: TRBV27; D gene: .; J gene: TRBJ2-1; CDR3 DNA: TGTGCCAGCAGTCCAGAGGGACCGTCACCGGGCGACAATGAGCAGTTCTTC; CDR3 protein: CASSPEGPSPGDNEQFF